Shown below are 18 T cell receptor beta chains from a single sample sequenced in a study of blood T cell repertoires in COVID-19. Profiling relied on immunoSEQ multiplex PCR, and the TCRdb table lists in-frame clones only, not all of them. The sample has 350,000 or so clones, around nine tenths seen once. Sequences were obtained from PBMCs or T cells enriched from blood (not recorded which). These receptors were taken from a woman under 40 who had been exposed to COVID-19.

The V and J genes are TRBV28 and TRBJ2-4, with TRBD1 matching 8 bases. The CDR3 totals 15 residues. J was trimmed by 0 bases and V by 6 bases; bases with no gene match: 4. Germline values: CDR1 MDHEN, CDR2 SYDVKM. DNA for the CDR3: TGTGCCAGCAGCCAGGGGGCGCTAGCCAAAAACATTCAGTACTTC. Protein: CASSQGALAKNIQYF.

A single count supports this clone. The DNA is left out, because the CDR3 cannot be placed on it with certainty; the CDR3 is given as TCRdb lists it. The rearrangement joins TRBV28 to TRBJ2-1; the table's D call of TRBD1 was not tested on the DNA. Germline V lookup: CDR1 MDHEN, CDR2 SYDVKM. The CDR3 region is 15 residues in length, termini included. The CDR3 spells CASILVQGGVDEQFF.

V usage is TRBV28 and J usage is TRBJ2-3, with 9 bases identical to TRBD1. The CDR3 covers 16 residues. Trimming at V came to 3 bases and at J to 2 bases, leaving 6 bases not matched to a gene. The germline gives CDR1 MDHEN, CDR2 SYDVKM. The CDR3, as DNA: TGTGCCAGCAGTTTCGGGACAGGGTTTATCACAGATACGCAGTATTTT. The encoded protein is CASSFGTGFITDTQYF. Full variable domain (outside the CDR3, taken from reference TRBV28 and TRBJ2-3): DVKVTQSSRYLVKRTGEKVFLECVQDMDHENMFWYRQDPGLGLRLIYFSYDVKMKEKGDIPEGYSVSREKKERFSLILESASTNQTSMYLCASSFGTGFITDTQYFGPGTRLTVL.

The chain couples TRBV2 to TRBJ2-5; tentatively, D is TRBD1 (5 bases). Trimming cost V 5 bases and J 3 bases, with 7 bases left between them. Looked up from germline, CDR1 is SNHLY and CDR2 is FYNNEI. The CDR3 runs 12 residues. The CDR3 loop is CASSPREETQYF. CDR3 in DNA: TGTGCCAGCAGTCCCAGGGAAGAGACCCAGTACTTC.

The V and J genes are TRBV28 and TRBJ2-3, with 9 bases lining up with TRBD2. The CDR3 is made up of 17 amino acids. Per the germline V gene, CDR1 is MDHEN and CDR2 is SYDVKM. After removal of 5 bases from V and 2 bases from J, the junction contained 11 bases not matched to a gene. Here the CDR3 DNA reads TGTGCCAGCAGTCATCCCCGGATAGCGGGAGCCACAGATACGCAGTATTTT. Its protein product is CASSHPRIAGATDTQYF.

This chain uses TRBV30 with TRBJ1-1; tentatively, D is TRBD1 (5 bases). Germline CDR1 reads GTSNPN; CDR2 reads SVGIG (reference sequence). Trimming pared 0 bases from V and 3 bases from J, leaving 5 bases between. This CDR3 has 12 amino acids. In nucleotides, the CDR3 is TGTGCCTGGAGTGTAGGGGACACTGAAGCTTTCTTT. Residues: CAWSVGDTEAFF.

The J gene is TRBJ2-1, the V gene TRBV11-2; 9 positions match TRBD2. V lost 5 bases to trimming and J lost 3 bases; unmatched junction nucleotides: 14. Germline CDR1 and CDR2: SGHAT and FQNNGV. This CDR3 is 18 amino acids long. The CDR3 here is CASSLNGGRLADYNEQFF. CDR3 bases: TGTGCCAGCAGCCTTAATGGGGGGCGACTAGCGGACTACAATGAGCAGTTCTTC.

Here the CDR3 DNA reads TGTGCCAGCAGTTTACCAGGGGCGAAGGGAAACACCATATATTTT. Translation: CASSLPGAKGNTIYF. This sequence joins TRBV28 and TRBJ1-3, with D perhaps matching TRBD1 (6 bases). The CDR3 extends over 15 amino acids. With 2 bases removed from V and 4 bases from J, the gap between germline ends came to 12 bases. Germline V CDR1 and CDR2: MDHEN, SYDVKM.

The V gene is TRBV19, the J gene TRBJ2-5; perhaps TRBD2 as D (6 bases). The length of the CDR3 is 14 residues. Trimming cost V 4 bases and J 2 bases, with 11 bases left between them. The V gene's germline CDR1 is LNHDA and CDR2 SQIVND (reference sequence). The CDR3 is CASSTREMQETQYF. CDR3 DNA sequence: TGTGCCAGTAGTACCCGGGAGATGCAAGAGACCCAGTACTTC.

For this clone: An end of the junction differs from the germline gene, which may be a read error. The genes are TRBV7-7 and TRBJ2-7; D may be TRBD2 (6 bases). CDR3 size: 13 residues. Germline V gene lookup returns CDR1 SSHAT and CDR2 FNYEAQ (reference sequence). CDR3 protein: CASSLGSGYEQYF. CDR3 nucleotide sequence: TGTGCTAGCAGCTTGGGCAGCGGGTACGAGCAGTACTTC.

V usage is TRBV7-8 and J usage is TRBJ1-2, with TRBD1 as a possible D gene (6 bases). V lost 0 bases, J lost 4 bases, and 15 bases lay in between. This CDR3 region has 16 residues. Germline V gene sequence: CDR1 SGHVS, CDR2 FQNEAQ. CDR3 region: CASSLARAARGYGYTF. As DNA, the CDR3 is TGTGCCAGCAGCTTAGCCAGGGCCGCCAGGGGCTATGGCTACACCTTC.

This clone appeared a few times. The genes are TRBV3-1 (or the pseudogene TRBV3-2) and TRBJ1-5; D is perhaps TRBD1 (5 bases). Germline loops: CDR1 LGHDT, CDR2 YNNKEL (reference sequence). The CDR3 runs to 15 residues. Trimming stripped 2 bases from V and 0 bases from J, with 8 bases between. CDR3 DNA: TGTGCCAGCAGCCAAACAGGAGATAGCAATCAGCCCCAGCATTTT. Its translation: CASSQTGDSNQPQHF.

The J gene is TRBJ2-3, the V gene TRBV27; D is possibly TRBD2 (6 bases). Germline values: CDR1 MNHEY, CDR2 SMNVEV (reference sequence). This CDR3 is built from 15 residues. The V end was cut by 7 bases, the J end by 5 bases, with 19 bases between. CDR3 loop: CASTLGGRWGDTQYF. The CDR3 bases are TGTGCCAGCACCCTCGGGGGAAGATGGGGAGATACGCAGTATTTT.

The chain employs TRBV15 and TRBJ1-2; no clear D. The CDR3 runs to 16 residues. Germline V gives CDR1 LNHNV, CDR2 YYDKDF (reference sequence). Trimming stripped 1 base from V and 5 bases from J, with 17 bases between. CDR3 in DNA: TGTGCCACCAGCAGAGCGGCTGGAGCAAACGTTTATGGCTACACCTTC. Protein sequence: CATSRAAGANVYGYTF.

The CDR3 is CSVEGRGRDYGYTF. In DNA form, the CDR3 reads TGCAGCGTTGAGGGCAGGGGAAGAGACTATGGCTACACCTTC. The chain carries TRBV29-1 and TRBJ1-2; tentatively, D is TRBD1 (6 bases). The germline V gene has CDR1 SQVTM and CDR2 ANQGSEA. The CDR3 spans 14 residues. V lost 3 bases to trimming and J lost 3 bases, with 14 bases between them.

V is TRBV11-2 and J is TRBJ1-2, with TRBD1 matching over 7 bases. The V and J ends lost 5 bases and 2 bases, in that order; junction bases with no gene match: 5. Looked up from germline, CDR1 is SGHAT and CDR2 is FQNNGV. The CDR3 covers 14 residues. The CDR3 DNA follows: TGTGCCAGCAGCATTGGGACAGACAACTATGGCTACACCTTC. Its translation: CASSIGTDNYGYTF. Looking up the rest from reference TRBV11-2 and TRBJ1-2 gives the full variable domain: EAGVAQSPRYKIIEKRQSVAFWCNPISGHATLYWYQQILGQGPKLLIQFQNNGVVDDSQLPKDRFSAERLKGVDSTLKIQPAKLEDSAVYLCASSIGTDNYGYTFGSGTRLTVV.

The chain couples TRBV4-2 to TRBJ1-1, with no clear D. V shed 1 base and J shed 0 bases, with 12 bases lying between them. This CDR3 contains 16 residues. Germline values: CDR1 LGHNA, CDR2 YNFKEQ. CDR3 sequence: CASSQGLRELNTEAFF. CDR3 in DNA: TGTGCCAGCAGCCAAGGGTTGAGGGAACTGAACACTGAAGCTTTCTTT.

The chain uses TRBV9 and TRBJ2-7; TRBD2 aligns across 12 bases. Trimming removed 2 bases from V and 3 bases from J; junction bases left unmatched: 3. Germline V gene data show CDR1 as SGDLS and CDR2 as YYNGEE. CDR3 length equals 15 residues. The CDR3 protein is CASSVGLAGIYEQYF. Here the CDR3 DNA reads TGTGCCAGCAGCGTCGGACTAGCGGGGATCTACGAGCAGTACTTC.